The present T cell receptor beta chain was sequenced within a study of T-cell reconstitution after alpha-beta-depleted transplantation in children. There are 16 residues in the CDR3. Germline V lookup: CDR1 SGHAT, CDR2 FQNNGV. V was clipped by 5 bases and J by 0 bases; unmatched bases: 7. As it was prepared, the TCRbeta library received unique molecular identifiers. TCRdb ran MiXCR on the PCR reads and lists one entry per CDR3 protein. The data hold 450,000 to 600,000 distinct CDR3 sequences, with 30% to 35% observed a single time. This rearrangement joins TRBV11-2 to TRBJ2-3, with 8 nucleotides matching TRBD1. The TCR was taken from a human donor who donated a stem cell graft to a child with aplastic anemia. The sample here was PBMCs from the stem cell graft donor, taken from the stem cell graft. CDR3 coding DNA: TGTGCCAGCAGCCTAACAGGGGGTGCTAGCACAGATACGCAGTATTTT. Protein sequence: CASSLTGGASTDTQYF.